This T cell receptor beta chain derives from a study of OX40 agonist ivuxolimab in advanced cancers. At the level of the study: Patients in the trial were receiving intravenous ivuxolimab every 2 weeks, at doses of 0.01 to 10 mg/kg. Overall study results and limits: On average, a greater number of expanded clones characterised CD8+ T cells relative to CD4+.

Germline V gene data show CDR1 as SNHLY and CDR2 as FYNNEI. The CDR3 totals 13 residues. Trimming took off 6 bases at V and 6 bases at J, with 12 bases between the two ends. Assay used: immunoSEQ multiplex PCR; TCRdb lists only in-frame clones, some missing. This sample has about 77,000 clones, with about 86% found just once. This clone was observed a few times. Its antigen is unknown. This TCR was sampled from an adult with an advanced solid tumor such as melanoma, head and neck, liver or kidney cancer. Sequencing used CD4+ or CD8+ T cells sorted from blood, obtained in a trial of the OX40 agonist ivuxolimab. The genes are TRBV2 and TRBJ1-5; D call uncertain. This CDR3 is CASRAGGIQPQHF. In nucleotides, the CDR3 is TGTGCCAGCAGGGCCGGAGGAATTCAGCCCCAGCATTTT.